The clone carrying this T cell receptor beta chain was found many times. Its target is unknown. The data belong to a study of T cells in Graves' hyperthyroidism and ophthalmopathy. Uncontrolled infection, other autoimmune disease, pregnancy and lactation each barred patients from inclusion. Any symptoms of ophthalmopathy came after the first hyperthyroidism diagnosis, from which the blood sample dates. The investigators amplified TCR beta CDR3 regions from RNA transcripts. The HTBI primer set served for first-round RT-PCR of the TCR CDR3. TCRdb reanalysed the multiplex PCR reads using MiXCR and keeps one entry per CDR3 protein. The data show about 720,000 distinct CDR3 sequences, 18% seen once. The CDR3 loop spans 15 amino acids. Germline-derived CDR1 and CDR2 are DFQATT and SNEGSKA (reference sequence). The ends were cut back, 5 bases at V and 0 bases at J, with 16 bases in the middle. Findings of the study overall: Clonotypes that were expanded in thyroid above 0.001 mostly appeared in blood too.

This clonotype was sampled from a woman aged 45 to 65 with Graves' hyperthyroidism that later progressed to Graves' ophthalmopathy. J is TRBJ1-2 and V is TRBV20-1, with a possible D match to TRBD1 (6 bases). The source material was blood. The CDR3 sequence is CSAPPTGLPNYGYTF. CDR3 in DNA: TGCAGTGCTCCACCTACAGGGCTCCCTAACTATGGCTACACCTTC.